A single sample gave rise to the 29 T cell receptor beta chains below, sequenced in a study of T-cell reconstitution after alpha-beta-depleted transplantation in children. Unique molecular identifiers were incorporated when the TCRbeta library was constructed. MiXCR, applied by TCRdb to the PCR reads, yields one record per CDR3 protein. The data show approximately 800,000 distinct CDR3 sequences, with roughly 16% seen just once and approximately 5% held by the top ten. The source material was PBMCs, mostly from graft donor cells, sampled 360 days after TCRalphabeta/CD19-depleted stem cell transplant. These receptors were taken from a male patient aged 10 to 17 who had a stem cell transplant for acute lymphoblastic leukemia, so the T cells may come from the graft donor.

This clonotype was recorded many times. The chain couples TRBV29-1 to TRBJ1-1; the D is unclear. The CDR3 loop spans 13 amino acids. CDR1 and CDR2 (germline): SQVTM, ANQGSEA. Trimming cost V 1 base and J 0 bases, with 6 bases left between them. The CDR3: CSVEGLMNTEAFF. In DNA form, the CDR3 reads TGCAGCGTTGAAGGCTTGATGAACACTGAAGCTTTCTTT.

Many counts were recorded for this clonotype. The rearrangement uses TRBV4-2 and TRBJ2-1; 8 bases align to TRBD1. The CDR3 has 16 amino acids. Germline CDR1 reads LGHNA; CDR2 reads YNFKEQ. The junction had 8 bases not matched to a gene; V was cut back by 4 bases and J by 3 bases. The CDR3 reads CASSPRDRTDYNEQFF. CDR3 coding DNA: TGTGCCAGCAGCCCGCGGGACAGGACGGACTACAATGAGCAGTTCTTC.

CDR3 nucleotides: TGTGCCAGCAGCTCGGTGTTGAGCTACGAGCAGTACTTC. Amino acid sequence: CASSSVLSYEQYF. This chain links TRBV7-9 with TRBJ2-7; D unresolved. The V end lost 4 bases, the J end lost 3 bases, and 10 bases lay between the germline ends. This CDR3 is built from 13 residues. CDR1 and CDR2 (germline): SEHNR, FQNEAQ (reference sequence).

This clonotype was seen a handful of times. The CDR3 sequence is CASSLLPGIGELFF. Here the CDR3 DNA reads TGTGCCAGCAGCTTACTTCCAGGAATCGGGGAGCTGTTTTTT. V gene TRBV11-1 combines with J gene TRBJ2-2; D gene unclear. CDR1 SGHAT and CDR2 FQDESV come from the germline V gene (reference sequence). V lost 2 bases, J lost 7 bases, and 11 bases lay in between. CDR3 length: 14 amino acids.

This chain connects TRBV12-3 or TRBV12-4 to TRBJ2-7, with 13 bases aligning to TRBD2. CDR3 length equals 17 residues. With 1 base clipped from V and 2 bases from J, the junction kept 5 bases outside the gene matches. CDR3 sequence: CASSLDGLAGDPYEQYF. In nucleotides, the CDR3 is TGTGCCAGCAGTTTAGATGGACTAGCGGGAGATCCCTACGAGCAGTACTTC.

A few counts support this clonotype. The CDR3: CSASRDRLYGYTF. CDR3 sequence (DNA): TGCAGCGCGAGCCGGGACAGGCTCTATGGCTACACCTTC. This chain uses TRBV29-1 with TRBJ1-2; 8 nucleotides line up with TRBD1. With 7 bases clipped from V and 4 bases from J, the junction kept 8 bases outside the gene matches. Germline assignment: CDR1 SQVTM and CDR2 ANQGSEA. The length of the CDR3 is 13 residues.

The chain joins TRBV27 to TRBJ2-2; 7 bases are a match to TRBD2. This CDR3 comprises 17 residues. Per the germline V gene, CDR1 is MNHEY and CDR2 is SMNVEV (reference sequence). The V segment lost 3 bases and the J segment 5 bases; nucleotides outside the gene matches: 12. The CDR3 DNA is TGTGCCAGCAGTTTTCTGGGCGGGAGCATGAGAACCGGGGAGCTGTTTTTT. Its translation is CASSFLGGSMRTGELFF.

J is TRBJ2-2 and V is TRBV6-1; D not resolved. Germline V lookup: CDR1 MNHNS, CDR2 SASEGT. The CDR3 consists of 15 residues. V dropped 6 bases and J dropped 1 base, with 12 bases sitting between them. Written as DNA, the CDR3 is TGTGCCAGCAGCCTTGAGGTTCGGAACACCGGGGAGCTGTTTTTT. It is translated as CASSLEVRNTGELFF.

This clonotype was detected only a few times. This sequence joins TRBV12-3 or TRBV12-4 and TRBJ2-2; 10 bases match TRBD1. This CDR3 is built from 17 residues. V dropped 1 base and J dropped 6; count of bases not matched to a gene: 8. CDR3 in DNA: TGTGCCAGCAGTTTAGATGCAGGACAGGGGGAGGCCGGGGAGCTGTTTTTT. Translation: CASSLDAGQGEAGELFF.

The table lists this clonotype with a few counts. The rearrangement uses TRBV5-1 and TRBJ2-7; D gene ambiguous. The CDR3 totals 9 residues. Germline CDR1 and CDR2: SGHRS and YFSETQ. Trimming removed 5 bases from V and 10 bases from J, with 7 bases in between. The CDR3 DNA sequence: TGCGCCAGCAGTTCCCTTCAGTACTTC. Protein product: CASSSLQYF.

This clonotype came up many times. The rearrangement uses TRBV20-1 and TRBJ2-1, with TRBD1 matching over 7 bases. Germline CDR1 is DFQATT and CDR2 is SNEGSKA (reference sequence). V lost 6 bases to trimming and J lost 9 bases; unmatched junction nucleotides: 8. The CDR3 covers 12 residues. This CDR3 is CSAGKGASEQFF. CDR3 sequence (DNA): TGCAGTGCGGGGAAGGGGGCCAGTGAGCAGTTCTTC.

The rearrangement joins TRBV15 to TRBJ1-2; D is perhaps TRBD1 (6 bases). The CDR3 is 16 amino acids. Deletions cut 0 bases from V and 2 bases from J, with 13 bases between. The germline V gene encodes CDR1 LNHNV and CDR2 YYDKDF (reference sequence). CDR3 coding DNA: TGTGCCACCAGCAGAGATGGGACAAGGGTGAACTATGGCTACACCTTC. It translates to CATSRDGTRVNYGYTF.

V usage is TRBV25-1 and J usage is TRBJ2-2; 8 positions match TRBD2. The junction had 11 bases not matched to a gene; V was cut back by 10 bases and J by 4 bases. The germline gives CDR1 MGHDK, CDR2 SYGVNS. CDR3 length: 15 amino acids. The CDR3 sequence: CATTSSGRATGELFF. The CDR3, as DNA: TGTGCCACCACGTCGAGCGGGAGAGCCACCGGGGAGCTGTTTTTT.

The CDR3 region has the DNA TGTGCCAGCGGTTCCTTAGCGGGAGGCCGCGGGGAGCTGTTTTTT. Its protein is CASGSLAGGRGELFF. This sequence joins TRBV12-3 or TRBV12-4 and TRBJ2-2; 10 nucleotides line up with TRBD2. V dropped 8 bases and J dropped 7; count of bases not matched to a gene: 10. The CDR3 contains 15 residues.

The V call is TRBV4-2, the J call TRBJ2-3; D remains unclear. Trimming cost V 1 base and J 4 bases, with 18 bases left between them. Germline CDR1 and CDR2: LGHNA and YNFKEQ. CDR3 length: 17 residues. The CDR3 bases are TGTGCCAGCAGCCAAGTATACGGCTACCAAAGGGCAGATACGCAGTATTTT. Protein product: CASSQVYGYQRADTQYF.

This clonotype showed up just a few times. The chain recombines TRBV24-1 with TRBJ2-1, with D uncertain. This CDR3 contains 13 residues. V shed 4 bases and J shed 4 bases, with 7 bases lying between them. The germline V gene encodes CDR1 KGHDR and CDR2 SFDVKD. In DNA, the CDR3 is TGTGCCACCAGTGACGTAACGTACAATGAGCAGTTCTTC. It yields the protein CATSDVTYNEQFF.

This clonotype was counted only a few times. The chain couples TRBV21-1 to TRBJ2-5; no check of the table's D call, TRBD2, against the DNA was made. TRBV21-1 is shown as a pseudogene. The CDR3 covers 18 residues. CDR3 nucleotides: TGTGCCAGCAGCGGGGGGAGCGGGAGGGCCGAACGCCAAGAGACCCAGTACTTC. Residues: CASSGGSGRAERQETQYF.

The rearrangement joins TRBV7-2 to TRBJ1-4, with D possibly being TRBD1 (6 bases). Per germline, CDR1 SGHTA and CDR2 FQGNSA. This CDR3 has 14 residues. The ends were cut back, 5 bases at V and 11 bases at J, with 18 bases in the middle. The CDR3 DNA reads TGTGCCAGCAGCAACAGGGTGGGAGTATCGAAACTGTTTTTT. Its protein product is CASSNRVGVSKLFF.

The chain has TRBV5-1 and TRBJ2-7, with 12 bases aligning to TRBD2. CDR1 SGHRS and CDR2 YFSETQ come from the germline V gene. Losses at the gene ends were 0 bases for V and 3 bases for J; bases not matched to a gene: 4. The CDR3 is 16 residues long. The CDR3: CASSLGLAGEHYEQYF. DNA of the CDR3: TGCGCCAGCAGCTTGGGACTAGCGGGAGAGCACTACGAGCAGTACTTC.

This chain uses TRBV7-9 with TRBJ2-1, with unresolved D. The V gene's germline CDR1 is SEHNR and CDR2 FQNEAQ (reference sequence). This CDR3 contains 13 residues. V was pared by 2 bases and J by 5 bases, with 7 bases between. The CDR3 is CASSLQLDNEQFF. The CDR3 DNA follows: TGTGCCAGCAGCTTACAACTTGACAATGAGCAGTTCTTC. The full variable domain, rest sourced from reference TRBV7-9 and TRBJ2-1, is DTGVSQNPRHKITKRGQNVTFRCDPISEHNRLYWYRQTLGQGPEFLTYFQNEAQLEKSRLLSDRFSAERPKGSFSTLEIQRTEQGDSAMYLCASSLQLDNEQFFGPGTRLTVL.

V is TRBV20-1 and J is TRBJ1-2, with 8 positions matching TRBD1. The length of the CDR3 is 17 residues. Trimming removed 1 base from V and 0 bases from J; junction bases left unmatched: 10. Germline V gene data show CDR1 as DFQATT and CDR2 as SNEGSKA (reference sequence). CDR3 coding DNA: TGCAGTGCTAGAGGCTACGGACAGGGAATAGCTAACTATGGCTACACCTTC. It yields the protein CSARGYGQGIANYGYTF.

The J gene is TRBJ2-7, the V gene TRBV4-1; the D is unclear. This CDR3 spans 14 amino acids. Germline V gives CDR1 MGHRA, CDR2 YSYEKL. V was cut by 8 bases and J by 0 bases, with 14 bases left in between. CDR3 region: CASGRVSGSYEQYF. The CDR3 DNA reads as TGCGCCAGCGGCCGGGTCTCGGGCTCCTACGAGCAGTACTTC.

This chain joins TRBV20-1 and TRBJ2-3, with TRBD1 matching 9 bases. V lost 0 bases to trimming and J lost 7 bases; unmatched junction nucleotides: 5. This CDR3 spans 14 amino acids. The germline V gene has CDR1 DFQATT and CDR2 SNEGSKA (reference sequence). Here the CDR3 reads CSARDRDRAYTQYF. The CDR3 DNA reads TGCAGTGCTAGAGATCGGGACAGGGCATATACGCAGTATTTT.

This chain links TRBV4-2 with TRBJ2-1; D unclear. The ends were cut back, 2 bases at V and 5 bases at J, with 7 bases in the middle. This CDR3 contains 13 residues. CDR1 LGHNA and CDR2 YNFKEQ come from the germline V gene. CDR3 sequence (DNA): TGTGCCAGCAGCCAAAGGTGGGACAATGAGCAGTTCTTC. Residues: CASSQRWDNEQFF.

CDR3: CASSFSLAGGGGELFF. DNA of the CDR3: TGTGCCAGCAGTTTCTCACTAGCGGGAGGGGGCGGGGAGCTGTTTTTT. This chain links TRBV6-5 with TRBJ2-2; 13 bases are a match to TRBD2. The germline CDR1 and CDR2 sequences are MNHEY and SVGAGI. This CDR3 comprises 16 residues. The J segment lost 7 bases and the V segment lost 4 bases, leaving 6 bases of the junction unmatched.

The CDR3 sequence: CSARGSRWGRSETQYF. As DNA, the CDR3 is TGCAGTGCTAGAGGGTCCCGGTGGGGGAGGTCTGAGACCCAGTACTTC. This chain uses TRBV20-1 with TRBJ2-5; tentatively, D is TRBD2 (6 bases). The germline V and J ends were trimmed by 1 base and 5 bases, with 20 bases remaining between them. From germline, CDR1 is DFQATT and CDR2 SNEGSKA (reference sequence). There are 16 residues in the CDR3.

This clonotype has a handful of counts. The chain couples TRBV15 to TRBJ1-1, with D uncertain. Trimming left V 0 bases short and J 3 bases short, with 11 bases between. This CDR3 is built from 15 residues. Germline CDR1 reads LNHNV; CDR2 reads YYDKDF (reference sequence). CDR3 amino acids: CATSREPGSDTEAFF. DNA of the CDR3: TGTGCCACCAGCAGAGAACCGGGAAGTGACACTGAAGCTTTCTTT.

The chain couples TRBV5-6 to TRBJ2-4, with TRBD1 matching 8 bases. V gave up 3 bases and J gave up 6 bases; unmatched junction bases: 2. CDR1 and CDR2 from the germline V gene are SGHDT and YYEEEE. CDR3 length equals 13 residues. The CDR3 DNA reads TGTGCCAGCAGCTCTGACAGGGGAAACATTCAGTACTTC. Residues: CASSSDRGNIQYF.

The chain couples TRBV29-1 to TRBJ1-1, with D maybe TRBD1 (6 bases). Germline CDR1 is SQVTM and CDR2 is ANQGSEA. The CDR3 runs to 13 residues. With 7 bases removed from V and 11 bases from J, the gap between germline ends came to 23 bases. The CDR3 DNA follows: TGCAGCGCCGCGCTTAACAGGGAGCTGAGGGCTTTCTTT. This encodes CSAALNRELRAFF.